This passage covers 30 T cell receptor beta chains from one sample sequenced in a study of cytomegalovirus exposure and HLA in healthy donors. Primers: 60 Vbeta forward and 13 Jbeta reverse. Measured with immunoSEQ multiplex PCR; TCRdb has only the in-frame clones, and not every one. The sample yields roughly 170,000 clones, under 90% seen once. Sample: PBMCs. The receptors come from a man aged 18 to 29 in good health and CMV-seronegative.

V gene TRBV19 combines with J gene TRBJ1-6; D gene uncertain. Germline values: CDR1 LNHDA, CDR2 SQIVND (reference sequence). The V end was cut by 3 bases, the J end by 5 bases, with 11 bases between. The length of the CDR3 is 15 residues. The CDR3 loop is CASSIMVRNNSPLHF. CDR3 bases: TGTGCCAGTAGTATTATGGTCAGGAATAATTCACCCCTCCACTTT.

V is TRBV2 and J is TRBJ2-7; D might be TRBD1 (6 bases). Deletions cut 6 bases from V and 4 bases from J, with 16 bases between. Germline CDR1 SNHLY, CDR2 FYNNEI. The CDR3 covers 14 residues. The CDR3: CASRTGTTFYEQYF. CDR3 DNA sequence: TGTGCCAGCAGGACCGGGACAACATTTTACGAGCAGTACTTC.

V is TRBV6-1 and J is TRBJ2-5; D remains ambiguous. The J call is in doubt because the DNA end fits TRBJ2-7 better. The CDR3 runs to 13 residues. The germline V gene encodes CDR1 MNHNS and CDR2 SASEGT. CDR3 coding DNA: TGTGCCAGCAGTGTACACGACACCTACGAGCAGTACTTC. Its translation is CASSVHDTYEQYF.

This clone was counted once. The genes are TRBV5-6 and TRBJ1-4, with 11 bases that match TRBD1. V lost 3 bases and J lost 8; bases outside the gene matches: 12. Germline V gene lookup returns CDR1 SGHDT and CDR2 YYEEEE. CDR3 length equals 17 residues. The DNA of the CDR3 is TGTGCCAGCAGCTCTACAAGGGGGGACAGGGGGTTCGAAAAACTGTTTTTT. Its protein product is CASSSTRGDRGFEKLFF.

In DNA form, the CDR3 reads TGTGCCAGCAGTTTTTTAACAGGGGGGATCTATGGCTACACCTTC. This gives the protein CASSFLTGGIYGYTF. The chain uses TRBV27 and TRBJ1-2; 8 positions match TRBD1. The CDR3 is 15 amino acids. Germline values: CDR1 MNHEY, CDR2 SMNVEV (reference sequence). V was pared by 3 bases and J by 4 bases, with 7 bases of the junction left unmatched.

The chain joins TRBV9 to TRBJ2-7; TRBD1 matches at 8 bases. The germline CDR1 and CDR2 sequences are SGDLS and YYNGEE. The J segment lost 2 bases and the V segment lost 0 bases, leaving 4 bases of the junction unmatched. CDR3 length: 15 residues. The CDR3 DNA sequence: TGTGCCAGCAGCGTAGCAGGACAGGGACCCTACGAGCAGTACTTC. This translates into CASSVAGQGPYEQYF.

V usage is TRBV7-2 and J usage is TRBJ2-7; D is ambiguous. The CDR3 spans 13 residues. The germline V gene encodes CDR1 SGHTA and CDR2 FQGNSA. Trimming shortened V by 2 bases and J by 1 base, and 6 bases separated the two germline ends. CDR3 amino acids: CASSLKASYEQYF. As DNA, the CDR3 is TGTGCCAGCAGCTTAAAAGCGTCCTACGAGCAGTACTTC.

This chain joins TRBV28 and TRBJ2-1; 9 positions agree with TRBD2. This CDR3 region has 13 residues. Trimming took 7 bases from V and 8 from J; bases not matched to a gene: 6. Looked up from germline, CDR1 is MDHEN and CDR2 is SYDVKM. In DNA form, the CDR3 reads TGTGCCAGCACACCGGCGGGAGGGCATGAGCAGTTCTTC. Translation gives CASTPAGGHEQFF.

The V and J genes are TRBV4-1 and TRBJ2-1, with 9 nucleotides matching TRBD2. J gave up 8 bases and V 4 bases, and 3 bases lay outside the gene matches. From germline, CDR1 is MGHRA and CDR2 YSYEKL. The CDR3 contains 13 residues. Written as DNA, the CDR3 is TGCGCCAGCAGCCCCGGGACTAGCCATGAGCAGTTCTTC. It encodes CASSPGTSHEQFF.

The gene calls are TRBV23-1 and TRBJ1-4, with TRBD1 matching over 7 bases. TRBV23-1 is an ORF, with its function uncertain. V was pared by 4 bases and J by 5 bases, with 7 bases of the junction left unmatched. The CDR3 extends over 15 amino acids. The CDR3 sequence is CASSRLDRVNEKLFF. The CDR3 DNA is TGCGCCAGCAGTCGATTAGACAGGGTAAATGAAAAACTGTTTTTT.

The V call is TRBV7-9, the J call TRBJ1-5, with TRBD1 identical over 8 bases. CDR1 is SEHNR, CDR2 FQNEAQ, per germline (reference sequence). The CDR3 has 13 residues. The ends lost 4 bases at V and 7 bases at J; junction bases unmatched: 3. CDR3 bases: TGTGCCAGCAGCTCCGGGACAGGACAGCCCCAGCATTTT. This gives the protein CASSSGTGQPQHF.

The chain has TRBV19 and TRBJ1-6, with D hard to call. The CDR3 has 16 residues. The V gene lost 2 bases and the J gene lost 0 bases, with 8 bases spanning the gap. Germline CDR1 reads LNHDA; CDR2 reads SQIVND (reference sequence). DNA of the CDR3: TGTGCCAGTAGTATACTACTAAGCTCCTATAATTCACCCCTCCACTTT. Protein product: CASSILLSSYNSPLHF.

The chain combines TRBV5-1 with TRBJ2-1; weak D call: TRBD2 (5 bases). Germline V gene sequence: CDR1 SGHRS, CDR2 YFSETQ. The V end was cut by 2 bases, the J end by 15 bases, with 12 bases between. This CDR3 has 11 amino acids. The CDR3 sequence is CASSFEGSLFF. For the CDR3, the DNA is TGCGCCAGCAGCTTTGAAGGGAGTTTGTTCTTC.

The chain joins TRBV2 to TRBJ2-7; TRBD2 aligns across 13 bases. The CDR3 is 15 residues long. Germline V lookup: CDR1 SNHLY, CDR2 FYNNEI. V lost 5 bases to trimming and J lost 7 bases; unmatched junction nucleotides: 8. CDR3 sequence (DNA): TGTGCCAGCAGTCCTACTAGCGGGGGGGCGGTTGAGCAGTACTTC. Translating it yields CASSPTSGGAVEQYF. The whole variable domain, filled in from reference TRBV2 and TRBJ2-7, reads EPEVTQTPSHQVTQMGQEVILRCVPISNHLYFYWYRQILGQKVEFLVSFYNNEISEKSEIFDDQFSVERPDGSNFTLKIRSTKLEDSAMYFCASSPTSGGAVEQYFGPGTRLTVT.

The gene calls are TRBV9 and TRBJ2-3; possibly TRBD2 for D (5 bases). The CDR3 spans 15 residues. Looked up from germline, CDR1 is SGDLS and CDR2 is YYNGEE. V dropped 2 bases and J dropped 0 bases, with 10 bases sitting between them. The CDR3 DNA sequence: TGTGCCAGCAGCGTCCGAGCGGCTAGCACAGATACGCAGTATTTT. It yields the protein CASSVRAASTDTQYF. Filled out from reference TRBV9 and TRBJ2-3, the complete variable domain reads DSGVTQTPKHLITATGQRVTLRCSPRSGDLSVYWYQQSLDQGLQFLIQYYNGEERAKGNILERFSAQQFPDLHSELNLSSLELGDSALYFCASSVRAASTDTQYFGPGTRLTVL.

The chain is built from TRBV19 and TRBJ2-1, with a weak D call TRBD2 (5 bases). This CDR3 is built from 11 residues. With 10 bases removed from V and 9 bases from J, the gap between germline ends came to 13 bases. Germline assignment: CDR1 LNHDA and CDR2 SQIVND (reference sequence). CDR3 region: CATRTRGEQFF. The CDR3 bases are TGTGCCACTAGAACCCGGGGTGAGCAGTTCTTC.

The chain couples TRBV6-6 to TRBJ1-1; D may be TRBD1 (5 bases). V was shortened by 0 bases and J by 1 base, with 6 bases between the two germline ends. This CDR3 spans 14 amino acids. Germline CDR1 MNHNY, CDR2 SVGAGI (reference sequence). The CDR3 DNA is TGTGCCAGCAGTTACTCGACAGAGAACACTGAAGCTTTCTTT. Protein product: CASSYSTENTEAFF.

J is TRBJ1-6 and V is TRBV6-5; perhaps TRBD1 as D (5 bases). Trimming pared 7 bases from V and 7 bases from J, leaving 14 bases between. Per germline, CDR1 MNHEY and CDR2 SVGAGI. This CDR3 has 14 amino acids. The CDR3 reads CASMGLLGNSPLHF. For the CDR3, the DNA is TGTGCCAGCATGGGACTTTTGGGGAATTCACCCCTCCACTTT.

V and J are TRBV19 and TRBJ1-6, with a tentative D call TRBD1 (5 bases). Germline values: CDR1 LNHDA, CDR2 SQIVND (reference sequence). This CDR3 is 15 amino acids long. Trimming stripped 1 base from V and 10 bases from J, with 14 bases between. The CDR3 DNA sequence: TGTGCCAGTAGTATAGTGGGGGGTATTGAGTCACCCCTCCACTTT. Its translation: CASSIVGGIESPLHF.

About this clone itself: One end of the junction is discordant with germline, which a read error may explain. The CDR3, as DNA: TGTTCCAGCAGCCCCGAGGACAGGGGACGGGTTGGTAATCAGCCCCAGCATTTT. Amino acids: CSSSPEDRGRVGNQPQHF. This sequence joins TRBV7-9 and TRBJ1-5; TRBD1 matches at 9 bases. The CDR3 loop spans 18 amino acids. Per the germline V gene, CDR1 is SEHNR and CDR2 is FQNEAQ (reference sequence).

This rearrangement joins TRBV28 to TRBJ2-3; D possibly corresponds to TRBD1 (6 bases). The V and J ends lost 5 bases and 0 bases respectively, with 12 bases between them. The length of the CDR3 is 15 residues. Germline assignment: CDR1 MDHEN and CDR2 SYDVKM. The CDR3 is CASSLHGQSTDTQYF. As DNA, the CDR3 is TGTGCCAGCAGTCTACACGGACAGAGCACAGATACGCAGTATTTT.

The table lists this clone with a count of one. The V gene is TRBV4-1, the J gene TRBJ1-2; no reliable D call. V was cut by 0 bases and J by 8 bases, with 10 bases left in between. Germline V gene lookup returns CDR1 MGHRA and CDR2 YSYEKL. The CDR3 consists of 13 residues. CDR3 loop: CASSQERSRGYTF. CDR3 DNA sequence: TGCGCCAGCAGCCAAGAGAGATCGAGAGGCTACACCTTC.

The V call is TRBV7-9, the J call TRBJ2-3; 7 nucleotides match TRBD1. After removal of 6 bases from V and 5 bases from J, the junction contained 8 bases not matched to a gene. This CDR3 has 14 residues. CDR1 and CDR2 (germline): SEHNR, FQNEAQ (reference sequence). The CDR3 region is CASRRDRVIDTQYF. The CDR3 DNA reads as TGTGCCAGCAGACGTGACAGGGTTATAGATACGCAGTATTTT.

A single count supports this clone. This chain uses TRBV19 with TRBJ2-7; tentative D call: TRBD1 (5 bases). Trimming removed 5 bases from V and 2 bases from J, with 10 bases in between. The CDR3 length is 13 residues. Germline CDR1 LNHDA, CDR2 SQIVND (reference sequence). The CDR3 here is CASSPGLTYEQYF. CDR3 DNA: TGTGCCAGTAGTCCAGGGCTCACCTACGAGCAGTACTTC.

This chain uses TRBV6-1 with TRBJ2-1; 8 bases line up with TRBD1. The V and J ends lost 2 bases and 7 bases, in that order; junction bases with no gene match: 7. The germline gives CDR1 MNHNS, CDR2 SASEGT. CDR3 length: 15 amino acids. The CDR3 region has the DNA TGTGCCAGCAGTGAACTGGGACAGGTAGCGAATGAGCAGTTCTTC. As protein: CASSELGQVANEQFF.

The rearrangement joins TRBV19 to TRBJ2-3; D might be TRBD1 (6 bases). The germline V gene has CDR1 LNHDA and CDR2 SQIVND (reference sequence). The CDR3 totals 15 residues. The V end was cut by 5 bases, the J end by 3 bases, with 15 bases between. The CDR3 coding sequence is TGTGCCAGTAGTCGGGACCAGGGGAAGACAGATACGCAGTATTTT. It translates to CASSRDQGKTDTQYF.

V gene TRBV6-1 combines with J gene TRBJ2-1, with 8 bases identical to TRBD2. Germline V CDR1 and CDR2: MNHNS, SASEGT. Trimming cost V 4 bases and J 2 bases; bases outside gene matches: 7. The CDR3 is 16 residues long. The CDR3 DNA reads TGTGCCAGCAGTGGAAAAACGGGACTAGCCTACAATGAGCAGTTCTTC. Amino acids: CASSGKTGLAYNEQFF.

The genes are TRBV29-1 and TRBJ2-3; D might be TRBD1 (7 bases). Germline V gene lookup returns CDR1 SQVTM and CDR2 ANQGSEA. The CDR3 length is 15 residues. V lost 1 base, J lost 4 bases, and 15 bases lay in between. CDR3 DNA sequence: TGCAGCGTTGAAGTGGACAGGTGGGAGGCAGATACGCAGTATTTT. This gives the protein CSVEVDRWEADTQYF.

The chain recombines TRBV6-5 with TRBJ1-2, with 10 bases aligning to TRBD1. Germline loops: CDR1 MNHEY, CDR2 SVGAGI. This CDR3 has 15 residues. Trimming cost V 5 bases and J 5 bases; bases outside gene matches: 8. Written as DNA, the CDR3 is TGTGCCAGCAGTCCCGGGACAGGGGAGAAGTATGGCTACACCTTC. Translation: CASSPGTGEKYGYTF.

This chain joins TRBV5-1 and TRBJ2-5; 7 nucleotides agree with TRBD1. Germline CDR1 and CDR2: SGHRS and YFSETQ. Trimming at V came to 4 bases and at J to 10 bases, leaving 7 bases not matched to a gene. The CDR3 is 12 amino acids. Here the CDR3 DNA reads TGCGCCAGCAGCCTAGAGGGGGCTCACCAGTACTTC. It encodes CASSLEGAHQYF.